What follows are 32 T cell receptor beta chains derived from one specimen sequenced in a study of blood T cell repertoires in COVID-19. Profiling relied on immunoSEQ multiplex PCR, and the TCRdb table lists in-frame clones only, not all of them. The sample lists around 190,000 clones; roughly 80% were seen once. The specimen was peripheral blood. Source of these receptors: a man between 60 and 75 years old with acute or convalescent COVID-19.

The chain carries TRBV2 and TRBJ1-4; D ambiguous. Trimming pared 3 bases from V and 17 bases from J, leaving 16 bases between. This CDR3 comprises 12 residues. The V gene's germline CDR1 is SNHLY and CDR2 FYNNEI. This chain's CDR3 is CASSEAAVEYFF. The CDR3 DNA reads TGTGCCAGCAGTGAGGCGGCCGTAGAATACTTTTTT.

The table lists this clone with a count of one. This chain links TRBV5-1 with TRBJ1-1; D not certain. V lost 0 bases and J 7 bases, leaving 13 bases between the germline ends. The CDR3 length is 14 residues. Germline CDR1 SGHRS, CDR2 YFSETQ. This CDR3 reads CASSLVAGGREAFF. CDR3 coding DNA: TGCGCCAGCAGCTTGGTTGCAGGTGGCCGTGAAGCTTTCTTT. Filled out from reference TRBV5-1 and TRBJ1-1, the complete variable domain reads KAGVTQTPRYLIKTRGQQVTLSCSPISGHRSVSWYQQTPGQGLQFLFEYFSETQRNKGNFPGRFSGRQFSNSRSEMNVSTLELGDSALYLCASSLVAGGREAFFGQGTRLTVV.

J is TRBJ1-1 and V is TRBV28; the match to TRBD1 covers 7 bases. This CDR3 spans 15 amino acids. The V gene end was trimmed by 6 bases and the J gene end by 2 bases; junction bases not matched to a gene: 9. Germline V gene lookup returns CDR1 MDHEN and CDR2 SYDVKM. CDR3 in amino acids: CASSETGTTNTEAFF. CDR3 nucleotide sequence: TGTGCCAGCAGCGAGACAGGGACCACCAACACTGAAGCTTTCTTT. The full variable domain, rest sourced from reference TRBV28 and TRBJ1-1, is DVKVTQSSRYLVKRTGEKVFLECVQDMDHENMFWYRQDPGLGLRLIYFSYDVKMKEKGDIPEGYSVSREKKERFSLILESASTNQTSMYLCASSETGTTNTEAFFGQGTRLTVV.

The rearrangement uses TRBV5-1 and TRBJ1-2; TRBD1 agrees at 7 bases. The trim removed 1 base at V and 7 bases at J, leaving 7 bases unmatched. Germline values: CDR1 SGHRS, CDR2 YFSETQ. CDR3 length: 14 residues. Written as DNA, the CDR3 is TGCGCCAGCAGCTTGACAGGGGAGAGGGGTGGCTACACCTTC. This encodes CASSLTGERGGYTF.

In its sample, this clone was seen once. The chain carries TRBV6-4 and TRBJ2-3; 11 bases line up with TRBD2. Germline-derived CDR1 and CDR2 are MRHNA and SNTAGT. V was clipped by 2 bases and J by 8 bases; unmatched bases: 12. CDR3 length: 17 residues. CDR3 residues: CASSDHPAGTSGSTQYF. The CDR3 DNA reads TGTGCCAGCAGTGACCACCCAGCCGGGACTAGCGGAAGTACGCAGTATTTT.

The chain combines TRBV6-2 or TRBV6-3 with TRBJ1-4; D is perhaps TRBD1 (5 bases). Trimming pared 4 bases from V and 1 base from J, leaving 7 bases between. The CDR3 is made up of 14 amino acids. Germline V gene lookup returns CDR1 MNHEY and CDR2 SVGEGT. The DNA for the CDR3 is TGTGCCAGCAGTTTGGGGGGAACTAATGAAAAACTGTTTTTT. Translated, it gives CASSLGGTNEKLFF.

This clone was seen more than once but under ten times. The chain employs TRBV4-3 and TRBJ1-3, with no clear D. V was pared by 0 bases and J by 0 bases, with 9 bases between. The germline V gene encodes CDR1 LGHNA and CDR2 YSLEER. There are 16 residues in the CDR3. CDR3 DNA sequence: TGCGCCAGCAGCCAAGATGGCTTAAGCTCTGGAAACACCATATATTTT. This encodes CASSQDGLSSGNTIYF.

The chain couples TRBV23-1 to TRBJ2-7; D perhaps matches TRBD1 (5 bases). TRBV23-1 is labeled an ORF, and its function is uncertain. V lost 0 bases and J lost 2, with 11 bases in between. The CDR3 covers 15 residues. The CDR3 protein is CASSQSQGEAYEQYF. The CDR3 DNA is TGCGCCAGCAGTCAATCCCAGGGTGAAGCCTACGAGCAGTACTTC.

This clone was detected only a few times. V is TRBV2 and J is TRBJ1-3; D is ambiguous. Per germline, CDR1 SNHLY and CDR2 FYNNEI. CDR3 length: 14 residues. V was pared by 8 bases and J by 0 bases, with 11 bases between. The DNA for the CDR3 is TGTGCCAGCTCTCCTGAGAGCTCTGGAAACACCATATATTTT. This translates into CASSPESSGNTIYF.

J is TRBJ2-3 and V is TRBV7-3; 7 nucleotides agree with TRBD2. V gave up 5 bases and J gave up 0 bases; unmatched junction bases: 5. The length of the CDR3 is 15 residues. Germline V CDR1 and CDR2: SGHTA, FQGTGA. The CDR3 region is CASSVQAGSTDTQYF. The DNA for the CDR3 is TGTGCCAGCAGCGTCCAAGCGGGAAGCACAGATACGCAGTATTTT.

This sequence joins TRBV11-2 and TRBJ2-7; TRBD2 might be the D (6 bases). The V gene's germline CDR1 is SGHAT and CDR2 FQNNGV. CDR3 size: 15 residues. V dropped 5 bases and J dropped 1 base, with 15 bases sitting between them. Written as DNA, the CDR3 is TGTGCCAGCAGCCGGGGAGCGGGTGTATCCTACGAGCAGTACTTC. Residues: CASSRGAGVSYEQYF.

The V call is TRBV19, the J call TRBJ1-2, with D maybe TRBD1 (5 bases). V was cut by 7 bases and J by 0 bases, with 15 bases left in between. From germline, CDR1 is LNHDA and CDR2 SQIVND (reference sequence). This CDR3 is 15 amino acids long. CDR3 DNA: TGTGCCAGTAAACAAGGGGCACCTGCTAACTATGGCTACACCTTC. Amino acids: CASKQGAPANYGYTF. Looking up the rest from reference TRBV19 and TRBJ1-2 gives the full variable domain: DGGITQSPKYLFRKEGQNVTLSCEQNLNHDAMYWYRQDPGQGLRLIYYSQIVNDFQKGDIAEGYSVSREKKESFPLTVTSAQKNPTAFYLCASKQGAPANYGYTFGSGTRLTVV.

The gene calls are TRBV7-8 and TRBJ2-7; 7 bases align to TRBD2. V trimming: 4 bases; J trimming: 2 bases; junction bases outside the gene matches: 11. Germline lookup yields CDR1 SGHVS and CDR2 FQNEAQ. The CDR3 sequence is 16 residues long. The CDR3 DNA reads TGTGCCAGCAGCTCGGCACCCGTAGCGGGTGCCTACGAGCAGTACTTC. It specifies CASSSAPVAGAYEQYF.

The rearrangement uses TRBV7-2 and TRBJ2-3; 8 bases line up with TRBD1. The CDR3 spans 15 residues. CDR1 is SGHTA and CDR2 is FQGNSA in the germline V gene. V lost 4 bases and J lost 6; bases outside the gene matches: 9. The CDR3 nucleotides read TGTGCCAGCAGCTCAGCCCAGGGGGCGTTCGATACGCAGTATTTT. Its protein is CASSSAQGAFDTQYF.

The J gene is TRBJ2-1, the V gene TRBV6-6, with D possibly matching TRBD2 (5 bases). The CDR3 length is 14 residues. V was cut by 0 bases and J by 6 bases, with 9 bases left in between. Germline V gene lookup returns CDR1 MNHNY and CDR2 SVGAGI (reference sequence). The CDR3 DNA follows: TGTGCCAGCAGTTACTCAACTAGTTTCAATGAGCAGTTCTTC. Protein: CASSYSTSFNEQFF.

This sequence joins TRBV11-3 and TRBJ2-2; TRBD2 aligns across 10 bases. The CDR3 spans 18 residues. V shed 0 bases, J shed 2 bases, and the junction held 6 bases outside the gene matches. Germline lookup yields CDR1 SGHNT and CDR2 YENEEA. The CDR3 nucleotides are TGTGCCAGCAGCTTAGAAACTAGCGGGGTCCCAAACACCGGGGAGCTGTTTTTT. Translated: CASSLETSGVPNTGELFF.

In its sample, this clone was seen once. The V and J genes are TRBV20-1 and TRBJ2-1; maybe TRBD1 (5 bases). This CDR3 spans 11 amino acids. The germline V and J ends were trimmed by 3 bases and 6 bases, with 6 bases remaining between them. Germline lookup yields CDR1 DFQATT and CDR2 SNEGSKA (reference sequence). The CDR3 nucleotides read TGCAGTGCTAGGGGGCCCAATGAGCAGTTCTTC. Translating it yields CSARGPNEQFF.

J is TRBJ1-4 and V is TRBV3-1 (or the pseudogene TRBV3-2); no clear D. Germline CDR1 LGHDT, CDR2 YNNKEL (reference sequence). CDR3 size: 15 residues. The V end lost 4 bases, the J end lost 2 bases, and 11 bases lay between the germline ends. CDR3 coding DNA: TGTGCCAGCAGCCTCCTTGAGGGCACTAATGAAAAACTGTTTTTT. It codes for CASSLLEGTNEKLFF.

This clone is a singleton in its sample. The rearrangement joins TRBV5-6 to TRBJ1-2; tentatively, D is TRBD1 (5 bases). This CDR3 has 13 residues. Trimming left V 2 bases short and J 2 bases short, with 7 bases between. Germline CDR1 is SGHDT and CDR2 is YYEEEE. The CDR3 loop is CASSLAGNYGYTF. The CDR3 bases are TGTGCCAGCAGCTTAGCAGGGAACTATGGCTACACCTTC.

The CDR3 DNA reads TGCGCCAGCACCTGGGGAGGGAACACTGAAGCTTTCTTT. Its protein product is CASTWGGNTEAFF. The chain joins TRBV5-1 to TRBJ1-1; no clear D gene. Germline lookup yields CDR1 SGHRS and CDR2 YFSETQ. Trimming cost V 6 bases and J 1 base, with 10 bases left between them. This CDR3 is built from 13 residues.

The genes are TRBV25-1 and TRBJ1-2; 9 positions match TRBD1. Trimming cost V 0 bases and J 6 bases; bases outside gene matches: 5. Germline loops: CDR1 MGHDK, CDR2 SYGVNS. CDR3 length: 15 amino acids. CDR3 bases: TGTGCCAGCAGTGAATACAGGACAGGGGCGGATGGCTACACCTTC. It codes for CASSEYRTGADGYTF.

The V call is TRBV5-5, the J call TRBJ2-7; D remains unclear. The CDR3 contains 12 residues. With 1 base removed from V and 1 base from J, the gap between germline ends came to 3 bases. The germline gives CDR1 SGHKS, CDR2 YYEKEE (reference sequence). CDR3 amino acids: CASSLRSYEQYF. The DNA of the CDR3 is TGTGCCAGCAGCTTGCGTTCCTACGAGCAGTACTTC.

The rearrangement uses TRBV18 and TRBJ1-6, with D unclear. This CDR3 spans 13 amino acids. The germline V gene encodes CDR1 KGHSH and CDR2 LQKENI. V was shortened by 3 bases and J by 10 bases, with 10 bases between the two germline ends. The CDR3 DNA reads TGTGCCAGCTCACCGGAGGGCGAATCACCCCTCCACTTT. It translates to CASSPEGESPLHF.

The rearrangement links TRBV12-3 or TRBV12-4 to TRBJ1-2; maybe TRBD1 (5 bases). The CDR3 runs to 12 residues. V was clipped by 6 bases and J by 4 bases, with 9 bases between them. The CDR3 loop is CASSRDFYGYTF. The CDR3 bases are TGTGCCAGCAGCCGGGACTTCTATGGCTACACCTTC.

The chain combines TRBV5-1 with TRBJ1-1; no clear D. This CDR3 has 14 amino acids. Germline CDR1 reads SGHRS; CDR2 reads YFSETQ. Trimming left V 3 bases short and J 1 base short, with 10 bases between. In DNA, the CDR3 is TGCGCCAGCAGCTATCAGGTATCGAACACTGAAGCTTTCTTT. Its protein is CASSYQVSNTEAFF.

This clone showed up just a few times. The V and J genes are TRBV3-1 (or the pseudogene TRBV3-2) and TRBJ1-5; D unresolved. This CDR3 is 14 amino acids long. With 4 bases removed from V and 7 bases from J, the gap between germline ends came to 14 bases. Germline CDR1 LGHDT, CDR2 YNNKEL (reference sequence). The CDR3 coding sequence is TGTGCCAGCAGCCCCAACGACGGGAGACAGCCCCAGCATTTT. Amino acids: CASSPNDGRQPQHF.

V gene TRBV2 combines with J gene TRBJ1-5; 8 positions agree with TRBD1. The CDR3 length is 14 residues. Germline CDR1 reads SNHLY; CDR2 reads FYNNEI. V lost 7 bases to trimming and J lost 4 bases; unmatched junction nucleotides: 6. This chain's CDR3 is CASTRGTGNQPQHF. CDR3 nucleotides: TGTGCCAGCACCCGAGGGACAGGTAATCAGCCCCAGCATTTT.

V is TRBV11-1 and J is TRBJ1-3; 7 bases are shared with TRBD1. Per the germline V gene, CDR1 is SGHAT and CDR2 is FQDESV (reference sequence). The CDR3 is 18 residues long. V lost 0 bases to trimming and J lost 0 bases; unmatched junction nucleotides: 8. CDR3 amino acids: CASSLASGDSDSGNTIYF. The CDR3 bases are TGTGCCAGCAGCTTAGCATCCGGGGACAGCGACTCTGGAAACACCATATATTTT.

The chain's CDR3 is CASSPGTALVPSEKLFF. The CDR3 DNA is TGTGCCAGCAGCCCTGGGACAGCCCTGGTTCCGAGTGAAAAACTGTTTTTT. J is TRBJ1-4 and V is TRBV7-4; 7 nucleotides align to TRBD1. CDR1 and CDR2 from the germline V gene are SGHVT and SQSDAQ. Trimming cost V 5 bases and J 7 bases; bases outside gene matches: 16. This CDR3 spans 17 amino acids.

This chain connects TRBV5-1 to TRBJ1-2; D might be TRBD1 (5 bases). Germline CDR1 and CDR2: SGHRS and YFSETQ. V was trimmed by 0 bases and J by 5 bases, leaving 11 bases between them. The CDR3 totals 14 residues. The CDR3 loop reads CASSLAGGAYGYTF. The CDR3 DNA follows: TGCGCCAGCAGCTTGGCCGGGGGTGCATATGGCTACACCTTC.

The rearrangement uses TRBV29-1 and TRBJ2-3; 11 bases agree with TRBD2. Germline loops: CDR1 SQVTM, CDR2 ANQGSEA. The CDR3 is 15 residues long. V shed 8 bases and J 0 bases; nucleotides not matched to a gene: 7. CDR3 residues: CSILGTSGSTDTQYF. The CDR3 DNA sequence: TGCAGCATCCTAGGGACTAGCGGAAGCACAGATACGCAGTATTTT.

This chain connects TRBV6-6 to TRBJ2-1, with 9 bases that match TRBD2. Germline assignment: CDR1 MNHNY and CDR2 SVGAGI (reference sequence). This CDR3 is built from 15 residues. V shed 5 bases and J 4 bases; nucleotides not matched to a gene: 6. The CDR3 protein is CASSALAGSYNEQFF. The CDR3 region has the DNA TGTGCCAGCAGTGCCCTAGCGGGATCATACAATGAGCAGTTCTTC.